The clone carrying this TCR beta chain was counted at least ten times. What it binds is not known. The use of a sample-barcoded 5' primer and a J-beta primer mix characterized a second PCR of about 7 to 12 cycles. TCRdb re-analysed the 5' RACE reads in MiXCR, keeping a single row per CDR3 protein. In the table there are about 1.5 million distinct CDR3 sequences, roughly 43% of which are singletons. This entry is derived from a study of blood T cells in healthy people across ages. Isolated per sample were at least 6 million PBMCs. General study findings and limits: Age advanced and TCR beta diversity per million T cells fell, roughly linearly.

Sequenced sample: blood. The sequence came from a woman in her late teens or twenties in good health.

CDR3 protein: CSASQAGGGGELFF. The CDR3 DNA reads as TGCAGTGCTTCCCAAGCGGGAGGTGGCGGGGAGCTGTTTTTT. The chain carries TRBV20-1 and TRBJ2-2; 9 nucleotides match TRBD2. Germline V gene lookup returns CDR1 DFQATT and CDR2 SNEGSKA (reference sequence). V lost 5 bases to trimming and J lost 7 bases; unmatched junction nucleotides: 8. This CDR3 comprises 14 residues.